At least ten counts were recorded for the clone carrying this T cell receptor beta chain. Its antigen is undetermined. The record originates from a study of early T cells in non-severe SARS-CoV-2 infection. Across the study: With bulk RNA from unsorted whole blood as input, sequencing yielded unpaired chains.

Overall study findings and caveats: Private and CD4 specificities were missed by VDJdb matching, which favored anti-spike CD8 responses.

V was cut by 1 base and J by 2 bases, with 6 bases left in between. Germline V gene data show CDR1 as SEHNR and CDR2 as FQNEAQ (reference sequence). CDR3 size: 15 residues. Individually, cDNA molecules had unique molecular identifiers attached to them. TCRdb reprocessed the 5' RACE reads via MiXCR and lists one record per CDR3 protein. The data hold about 49,000 distinct CDR3 sequences, with 6.5% observed a single time. The sample in question was whole blood, obtained at baseline. This chain uses TRBV7-9 with TRBJ2-6; no firm D call. The receptor was isolated from an adult who was a healthcare worker with PCR-confirmed SARS-CoV-2 infection or an uninfected control (not recorded which). This chain's CDR3 is CASSLGAAGANVLTF. CDR3 DNA sequence: TGTGCCAGCAGCTTAGGGGCGGCTGGGGCCAACGTCCTGACTTTC.